Sequencing of this T cell receptor (beta chain) was carried out in a study of T-cell reconstitution after alpha-beta-depleted transplantation in children. V lost 3 bases, J lost 0 bases, and 12 bases lay in between. Germline V CDR1 and CDR2: MDHEN, SYDVKM. The CDR3 totals 16 residues. This clonotype was found many times. Its antigen remains unidentified. As it was prepared, the TCRbeta library received unique molecular identifiers. TCRdb fed the PCR reads into MiXCR, producing one record per CDR3 protein. The sample holds around 700,000 distinct CDR3 sequences, over 10% seen once. Study-level results: As was reported, about two months after transplant, alpha-beta T cells came from several hundred expanded graft clones. Among T cells one year after transplant, newly produced cells accounted for most counts and diversity. The origin of high day-60 TCRbeta diversity in some patients lay in surviving recipient T cells and thymic progenitors.

J is TRBJ2-4 and V is TRBV28, with D hard to call. The TCR originated in a girl aged 2-10 years with congenital amegakaryocytic thrombocytopenia, due to receive a stem cell transplant. The source was PBMCs, collected before TCRalphabeta/CD19-depleted stem cell transplant. The CDR3 loop reads CASSFQRTEAKNIQYF. CDR3 nucleotides: TGTGCCAGCAGTTTCCAGAGGACCGAAGCCAAAAACATTCAGTACTTC.